Following are 7 T cell receptor beta chains from one sample sequenced in a study of shared T cell receptors in the human thymus (dated by TCRdb to the early 2020s). Libraries were prepared through the immunoSEQ multiplex PCR assay. TCRdb limited this immuneACCESS table to in-frame rearrangements with V and J called. A share of clones is missing; checked studies link under half to unresolved V genes, and the rest is unexplained. The sample data list over 450,000 clones, and around 78% of these were observed just once. 0.01% to 0.015% of the sample belongs to the ten largest clones. The same data also contributed to another study, on human thymus T cells.

The sample was thymocytes. Source of these receptors: a boy under two years old with a congenital heart defect. Donor details come from another sample of the same person, matched by shared clones.

The chain carries TRBV30 and TRBJ1-2; 11 nucleotides match TRBD1. Trimming at V came to 7 bases and at J to 8 bases, leaving 15 bases not matched to a gene. Germline values: CDR1 GTSNPN, CDR2 SVGIG (reference sequence). The CDR3 length is 15 residues. CDR3 DNA: TGTGCCTCGTGGGGGGACAGGGGGAAAGATTCCGGCTACACCTTC. Translation gives CASWGDRGKDSGYTF.

This chain links TRBV18 with TRBJ1-2; no definite D call. The CDR3 totals 17 residues. Trimming removed 0 bases from V and 8 bases from J, with 22 bases in between. Germline V lookup: CDR1 KGHSH, CDR2 LQKENI. This chain's CDR3 is CASSPPGFSTSWRGYTF. In DNA form, the CDR3 reads TGTGCCAGCTCACCACCCGGGTTTAGCACCTCCTGGCGGGGCTACACCTTC.

V and J are TRBV19 and TRBJ1-2, with D possibly being TRBD1 (6 bases). CDR3 length equals 14 residues. Germline V lookup: CDR1 LNHDA, CDR2 SQIVND (reference sequence). The V and J ends lost 4 bases and 4 bases respectively, with 13 bases between them. CDR3 in amino acids: CASSTPQGRYGYTF. The CDR3 region has the DNA TGTGCCAGTAGTACACCACAGGGCCGCTATGGCTACACCTTC.

The V call is TRBV7-9, the J call TRBJ2-7, with D maybe TRBD2 (6 bases). The V gene's germline CDR1 is SEHNR and CDR2 FQNEAQ (reference sequence). CDR3 size: 14 residues. The V end was cut by 3 bases, the J end by 2 bases, with 11 bases between. For the CDR3, the DNA is TGTGCCAGCAGCTTCCGCCAGCGGGCCTACGAGCAGTACTTC. Residues: CASSFRQRAYEQYF.

J is TRBJ2-5 and V is TRBV7-9; the D gene is possibly TRBD1 (6 bases). The CDR3 consists of 16 residues. V lost 3 bases, J lost 1 base, and 15 bases lay in between. CDR1 is SEHNR, CDR2 FQNEAQ, per germline (reference sequence). The CDR3 nucleotides are TGTGCCAGCAGCTTGGGCCTGGGCAGGGGCCAAGAGACCCAGTACTTC. Translation gives CASSLGLGRGQETQYF.

V usage is TRBV18 and J usage is TRBJ2-7, with D perhaps TRBD2 (6 bases). V was clipped by 6 bases and J by 4 bases, with 16 bases between them. The CDR3 length is 14 residues. CDR1 KGHSH and CDR2 LQKENI come from the germline V gene. This CDR3 reads CASSPGTWRYEQYF. The DNA for the CDR3 is TGTGCCAGCTCCCCCGGGACTTGGAGATACGAGCAGTACTTC.

This sequence joins TRBV6-6 and TRBJ1-1; a weak D match, TRBD1 (5 bases). Germline loops: CDR1 MNHNY, CDR2 SVGAGI (reference sequence). The CDR3 is 15 amino acids. Trimming stripped 7 bases from V and 4 bases from J, with 19 bases between. CDR3 in amino acids: CASTSPGGEGTEAFF. The CDR3 bases are TGTGCCAGCACCTCCCCCGGGGGGGAAGGCACTGAAGCTTTCTTT.